The 19 T cell receptor beta chains below come from one sample, sequenced in a study of Graves' ophthalmopathy and Graves' hyperthyroidism. RNA transcripts served as template for amplifying TCR beta CDR3 sequences. HTBI primers primed a first-round RT-PCR, and a second-round multiplex PCR followed. In TCRdb, the multiplex PCR reads were re-called with MiXCR into one record per CDR3 protein. The sample lists a few hundred thousand distinct CDR3 sequences, about 16% seen once, with approximately 1.4% in the top ten. The sequenced material came from peripheral blood. Receptors were obtained from a young woman with Graves' ophthalmopathy.

The gene calls are TRBV28 and TRBJ1-5; D not resolved. The V gene's germline CDR1 is MDHEN and CDR2 SYDVKM. The CDR3 extends over 14 amino acids. V dropped 3 bases and J dropped 5 bases, with 11 bases sitting between them. CDR3 bases: TGTGCCAGCAGTTTTCCCGGGGTTCATCAGCCCCAGCATTTT. Protein: CASSFPGVHQPQHF. Using reference TRBV28 and TRBJ1-5 for the parts outside the CDR3, the full variable domain is DVKVTQSSRYLVKRTGEKVFLECVQDMDHENMFWYRQDPGLGLRLIYFSYDVKMKEKGDIPEGYSVSREKKERFSLILESASTNQTSMYLCASSFPGVHQPQHFGDGTRLSIL.

This clonotype has a count of ten or more. The CDR3 DNA is TGTGCCAGCTCACGACAGGGTTCGGGCTACGAGCAGTACTTC. Encoded protein: CASSRQGSGYEQYF. The chain carries TRBV18 and TRBJ2-7, with 7 bases aligning to TRBD1. In germline, CDR1 is KGHSH, CDR2 LQKENI. The ends lost 4 bases at V and 3 bases at J; junction bases unmatched: 6. The CDR3 length is 14 residues.

This clonotype occurred many times. The chain has TRBV7-2 and TRBJ2-7, with D tentatively TRBD2 (5 bases). Per germline, CDR1 SGHTA and CDR2 FQGNSA. This CDR3 has 13 amino acids. V was clipped by 3 bases and J by 0 bases, with 6 bases between them. Written as DNA, the CDR3 is TGTGCCAGCAGCTTCGAGGGCTCCTACGAGCAGTACTTC. It yields the protein CASSFEGSYEQYF.

This clonotype was counted many times. This chain connects TRBV7-2 to TRBJ2-7; D gene uncertain. The V gene lost 5 bases and the J gene lost 1 base, with 15 bases spanning the gap. Germline V CDR1 and CDR2: SGHTA, FQGNSA. This CDR3 comprises 15 residues. The DNA of the CDR3 is TGTGCCAGCAGCCCAAGCAAGTTATTTTCCTACGAGCAGTACTTC. Amino acid sequence: CASSPSKLFSYEQYF. The full variable domain, completed using reference TRBV7-2 and TRBJ2-7, is GAGVSQSPSNKVTEKGKDVELRCDPISGHTALYWYRQSLGQGLEFLIYFQGNSAPDKSGLPSDRFSAERTGGSVSTLTIQRTQQEDSAVYLCASSPSKLFSYEQYFGPGTRLTVT.

In its sample, this clonotype was seen many times. This rearrangement joins TRBV5-1 to TRBJ2-2; tentatively, D is TRBD2 (5 bases). CDR3 length: 16 amino acids. Germline assignment: CDR1 SGHRS and CDR2 YFSETQ. V was trimmed by 4 bases and J by 0 bases, leaving 13 bases between them. The CDR3 reads CASSEHGGANTGELFF. The CDR3 nucleotides are TGCGCCAGCAGCGAGCACGGAGGCGCGAACACCGGGGAGCTGTTTTTT. The full variable domain, with the rest looked up from reference TRBV5-1 and TRBJ2-2, is KAGVTQTPRYLIKTRGQQVTLSCSPISGHRSVSWYQQTPGQGLQFLFEYFSETQRNKGNFPGRFSGRQFSNSRSEMNVSTLELGDSALYLCASSEHGGANTGELFFGEGSRLTVL.

This clonotype was observed at least ten times. The rearrangement uses TRBV6-5 and TRBJ1-6, with D perhaps TRBD1 (6 bases). Trimming cost V 0 bases and J 9 bases, with 15 bases left between them. The CDR3 is made up of 16 amino acids. Looked up from germline, CDR1 is MNHEY and CDR2 is SVGAGI. The CDR3 sequence: CASSYSRWGQASPLHF. The DNA of the CDR3 is TGTGCCAGCAGTTACTCGCGTTGGGGGCAGGCTTCACCCCTCCACTTT.

This clonotype was recorded many times. This chain joins TRBV10-1 and TRBJ2-2, with D possibly TRBD2 on 5 matching bases. The germline V gene encodes CDR1 WNHNN and CDR2 SYGVQD (reference sequence). Trimming stripped 0 bases from V and 9 bases from J, with 11 bases between. The length of the CDR3 is 14 residues. As DNA, the CDR3 is TGCGCCAGCAGTGAGTCAGCCGAGGGTTGGGAGCTGTTTTTT. Translated, it gives CASSESAEGWELFF.

The V call is TRBV27, the J call TRBJ2-7; 9 bases match TRBD2. Unmatched junction bases numbered 11, after V lost 6 bases and J lost 5 bases. CDR3 size: 15 residues. Germline V gene sequence: CDR1 MNHEY, CDR2 SMNVEV (reference sequence). In DNA form, the CDR3 reads TGTGCCAGCAGCCAAAGGGCTAGCGGGATGCACGAGCAGTACTTC. Amino acid sequence: CASSQRASGMHEQYF.

On this clonotype: The conserved phenylalanine or tryptophan is not found at the CDR3 terminus, so this likely reflects a read error. This sequence joins TRBV6-1 and TRBJ1-5; D perhaps matches TRBD1 (5 bases). The CDR3 length is 15 residues. V lost 7 bases, J lost 5 bases, and 18 bases lay in between. CDR1 and CDR2 from the germline V gene are MNHNS and SASEGT. In DNA, the CDR3 is TGTGCCAGCAAACCCGGACGGCAGGGATATCAGCCCCAGCATCTT. Encoded protein: CASKPGRQGYQPQHL.

This clonotype has ten or more counts. This chain connects TRBV12-3 or TRBV12-4 to TRBJ2-5; D is possibly TRBD2 (7 bases). V lost 4 bases, J lost 0 bases, and 15 bases lay in between. This CDR3 region has 16 residues. This CDR3 reads CASSYGGPGYQETQYF. CDR3 nucleotide sequence: TGTGCCAGCAGTTACGGGGGGCCTGGGTACCAAGAGACCCAGTACTTC.

This clonotype has at least ten counts. The V call is TRBV10-3, the J call TRBJ2-1; 10 positions match TRBD2. Germline V gene data show CDR1 as ENHRY and CDR2 as SYGVKD. This CDR3 region has 18 residues. The J segment lost 2 bases and the V segment lost 2 bases, leaving 9 bases of the junction unmatched. DNA of the CDR3: TGTGCCATCAGTGAGGAACTCCTAGCGGGAGTTGCCTACAATGAGCAGTTCTTC. It specifies CAISEELLAGVAYNEQFF.

This clonotype has just a few counts. The rearrangement joins TRBV7-9 to TRBJ2-7; D ambiguous. Germline CDR1 is SEHNR and CDR2 is FQNEAQ (reference sequence). The V gene lost 3 bases and the J gene lost 5 bases, with 14 bases spanning the gap. CDR3 length: 14 residues. The DNA of the CDR3 is TGTGCCAGCAGCTTCAGGATTAAAGTCGACGAGCAGTACTTC. Encoded protein: CASSFRIKVDEQYF.

There are many counts of this clonotype. The J gene is TRBJ2-7, the V gene TRBV29-1, with 9 bases lining up with TRBD1. Losses at the gene ends were 6 bases for V and 2 bases for J; bases not matched to a gene: 11. The CDR3 length is 15 residues. Germline V gene sequence: CDR1 SQVTM, CDR2 ANQGSEA. The CDR3: CSVPMGTGIPYEQYF. The CDR3 DNA is TGCAGCGTCCCCATGGGGACAGGGATACCCTACGAGCAGTACTTC.

This clonotype came up many times. V is TRBV28 and J is TRBJ1-5; a weak D match, TRBD1 (5 bases). Trimming stripped 3 bases from V and 1 base from J, with 7 bases between. The CDR3 spans 14 residues. The germline V gene has CDR1 MDHEN and CDR2 SYDVKM. The CDR3 sequence: CASSFAGSNQPQHF. The CDR3, as DNA: TGTGCCAGCAGTTTCGCAGGGAGCAATCAGCCCCAGCATTTT.

This clonotype was observed many times. V is TRBV6-1 and J is TRBJ2-5; 7 positions match TRBD1. The CDR3 loop spans 13 amino acids. Germline assignment: CDR1 MNHNS and CDR2 SASEGT. Trimming removed 6 bases from V and 5 bases from J; junction bases left unmatched: 6. In DNA, the CDR3 is TGTGCCAGCAGCCGACCCAGGGGGGAGACCCAGTACTTC. It translates to CASSRPRGETQYF.

The chain employs TRBV10-3 and TRBJ2-5; D perhaps matches TRBD2 (7 bases). Germline-derived CDR1 and CDR2 are ENHRY and SYGVKD. The CDR3 runs 14 residues. V shed 2 bases and J shed 2 bases, with 9 bases lying between them. CDR3 nucleotides: TGTGCCATCAGTGAGGGGGGGGCTCAAGAGACCCAGTACTTC. Protein sequence: CAISEGGAQETQYF.

This clonotype has at least ten counts. The chain employs TRBV6-1 and TRBJ1-6, with D possibly being TRBD1 (5 bases). The CDR3 consists of 15 residues. V was cut by 1 base and J by 10 bases, with 14 bases left in between. Germline V gives CDR1 MNHNS, CDR2 SASEGT. In nucleotides, the CDR3 is TGTGCCAGCAGTGAAGGGGCAGGGACGAACTCACCCCTCCACTTT. It translates to CASSEGAGTNSPLHF.

About this clonotype itself: This may be a read error: a much more frequent sequence differs by one nucleotide. This chain joins TRBV6-1 and TRBJ1-2, with D perhaps matching TRBD1 (5 bases). Germline CDR1 MNHNS, CDR2 SASEGT. This CDR3 has 11 amino acids. The DNA of the CDR3 is TGTACCAGCGGGGGAACTTATGGCTACACCTTC. Its protein product is CTSGGTYGYTF.

This clonotype was seen a handful of times. The chain combines TRBV2 with TRBJ1-1; D is perhaps TRBD1 (6 bases). V lost 8 bases and J lost 0, with 25 bases in between. In germline, CDR1 is SNHLY, CDR2 FYNNEI. This CDR3 spans 18 amino acids. As DNA, the CDR3 is TGTGCCAGCTCGCCAAGAGGGGGGCTACGGACCATGAACACTGAAGCTTTCTTT. Translating gives CASSPRGGLRTMNTEAFF. Full variable domain (missing parts from reference TRBV2 and TRBJ1-1): EPEVTQTPSHQVTQMGQEVILRCVPISNHLYFYWYRQILGQKVEFLVSFYNNEISEKSEIFDDQFSVERPDGSNFTLKIRSTKLEDSAMYFCASSPRGGLRTMNTEAFFGQGTRLTVV.